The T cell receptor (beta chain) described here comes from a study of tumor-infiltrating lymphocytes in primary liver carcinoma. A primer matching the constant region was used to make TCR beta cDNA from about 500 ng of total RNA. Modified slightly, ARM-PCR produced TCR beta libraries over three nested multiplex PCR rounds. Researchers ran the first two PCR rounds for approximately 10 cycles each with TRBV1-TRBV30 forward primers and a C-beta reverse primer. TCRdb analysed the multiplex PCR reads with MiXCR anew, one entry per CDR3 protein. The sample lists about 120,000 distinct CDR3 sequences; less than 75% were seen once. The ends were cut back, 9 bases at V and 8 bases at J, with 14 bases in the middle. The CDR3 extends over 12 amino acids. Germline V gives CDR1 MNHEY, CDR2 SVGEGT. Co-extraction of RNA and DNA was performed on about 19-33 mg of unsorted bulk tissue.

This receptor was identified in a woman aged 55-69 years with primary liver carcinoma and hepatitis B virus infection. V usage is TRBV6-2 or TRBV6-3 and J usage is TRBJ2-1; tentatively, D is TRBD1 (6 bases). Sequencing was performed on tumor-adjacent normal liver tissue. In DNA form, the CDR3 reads TGTGCCAGTGGGGACAAATCCTATGAGCAGTTCTTC. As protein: CASGDKSYEQFF.